The clone carrying this TCR beta chain was seen at least ten times. Its antigen remains unknown. These data belong to a study of T cell repertoires in cytomegalovirus infection. Notes on the study in general: CMV carriers with the relevant HLA were identified by cumulative public TCR beta family frequency.

The germline CDR1 and CDR2 sequences are LNHDA and SQIVND (reference sequence). Trimming took 5 bases from V and 2 from J; bases not matched to a gene: 7. The CDR3 has 15 amino acids. TCRdb reanalysed the reads using MiXCR and keeps one entry per CDR3 protein. Of approximately 500,000 distinct CDR3 sequences listed, approximately 16% are singletons. The source of this sequence is a human donor in good health (CMV status not recorded). Some clones in this sample may be carry-over from other donors' samples. The J gene is TRBJ2-5, the V gene TRBV19; 8 nucleotides match TRBD1. Sequences were obtained from CD8+ T cells from PBMCs. This CDR3 is CASSQGARTQETQYF. CDR3 DNA: TGTGCCAGTAGTCAGGGGGCCAGAACTCAAGAGACCCAGTACTTC.